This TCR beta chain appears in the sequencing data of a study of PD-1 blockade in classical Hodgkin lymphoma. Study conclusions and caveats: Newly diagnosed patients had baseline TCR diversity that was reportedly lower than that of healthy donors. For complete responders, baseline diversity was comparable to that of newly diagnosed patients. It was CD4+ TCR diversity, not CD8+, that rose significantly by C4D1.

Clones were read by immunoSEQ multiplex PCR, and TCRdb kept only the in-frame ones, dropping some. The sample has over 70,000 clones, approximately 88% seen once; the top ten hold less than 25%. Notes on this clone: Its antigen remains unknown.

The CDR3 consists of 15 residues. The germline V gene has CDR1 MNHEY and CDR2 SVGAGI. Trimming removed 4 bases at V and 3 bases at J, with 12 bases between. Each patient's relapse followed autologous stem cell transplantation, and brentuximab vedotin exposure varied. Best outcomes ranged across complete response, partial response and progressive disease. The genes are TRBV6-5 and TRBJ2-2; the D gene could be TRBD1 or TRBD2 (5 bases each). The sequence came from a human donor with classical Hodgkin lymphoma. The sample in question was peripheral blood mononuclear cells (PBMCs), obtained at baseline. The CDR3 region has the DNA TGTGCCAGCAGTTCCCGGGACCGATACACCGGGGAGCTGTTTTTT. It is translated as CASSSRDRYTGELFF.